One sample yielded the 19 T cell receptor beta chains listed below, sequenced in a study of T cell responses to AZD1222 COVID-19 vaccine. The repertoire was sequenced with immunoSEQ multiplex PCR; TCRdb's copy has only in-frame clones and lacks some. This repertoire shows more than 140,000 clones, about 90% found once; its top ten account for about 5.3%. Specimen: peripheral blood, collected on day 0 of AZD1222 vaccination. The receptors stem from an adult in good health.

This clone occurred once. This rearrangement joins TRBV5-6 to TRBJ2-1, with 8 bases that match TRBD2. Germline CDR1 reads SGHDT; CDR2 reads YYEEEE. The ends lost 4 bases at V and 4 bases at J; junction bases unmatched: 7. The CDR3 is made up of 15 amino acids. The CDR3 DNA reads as TGTGCCAGCAGCCCACTTGCGGGAGGATACAATGAGCAGTTCTTC. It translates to CASSPLAGGYNEQFF.

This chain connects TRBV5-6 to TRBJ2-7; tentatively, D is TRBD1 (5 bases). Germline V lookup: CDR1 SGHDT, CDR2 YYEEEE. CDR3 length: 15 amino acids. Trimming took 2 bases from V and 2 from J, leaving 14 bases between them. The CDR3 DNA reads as TGTGCCAGCAGCTTACGTCCCATAGGGGCCTACGAGCAGTACTTC. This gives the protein CASSLRPIGAYEQYF.

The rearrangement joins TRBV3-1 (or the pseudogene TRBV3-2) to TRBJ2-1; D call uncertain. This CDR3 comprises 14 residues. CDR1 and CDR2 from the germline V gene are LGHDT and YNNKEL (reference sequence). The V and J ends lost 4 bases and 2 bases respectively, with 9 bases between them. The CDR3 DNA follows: TGTGCCAGCAGCCCCTGGGTTGCCTACAATGAGCAGTTCTTC. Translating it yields CASSPWVAYNEQFF.

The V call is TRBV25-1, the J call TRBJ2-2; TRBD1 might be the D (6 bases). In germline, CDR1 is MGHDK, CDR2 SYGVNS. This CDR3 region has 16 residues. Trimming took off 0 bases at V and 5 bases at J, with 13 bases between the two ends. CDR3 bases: TGTGCCAGCAGTGAATATGACCACAGGGATACCGGGGAGCTGTTTTTT. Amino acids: CASSEYDHRDTGELFF.

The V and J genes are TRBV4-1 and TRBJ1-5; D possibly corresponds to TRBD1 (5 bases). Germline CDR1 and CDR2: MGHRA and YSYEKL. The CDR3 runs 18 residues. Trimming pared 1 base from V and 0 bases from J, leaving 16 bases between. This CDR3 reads CASSQGIRGTDSNQPQHF. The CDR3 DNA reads TGCGCCAGCAGCCAAGGGATCCGCGGGACTGATAGCAATCAGCCCCAGCATTTT.

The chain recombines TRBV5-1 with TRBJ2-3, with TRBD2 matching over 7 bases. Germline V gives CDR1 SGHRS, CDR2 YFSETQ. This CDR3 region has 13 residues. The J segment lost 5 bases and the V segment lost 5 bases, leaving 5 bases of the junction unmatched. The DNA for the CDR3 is TGCGCCAGCAGATCGGGGGGAGTAGATACGCAGTATTTT. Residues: CASRSGGVDTQYF.

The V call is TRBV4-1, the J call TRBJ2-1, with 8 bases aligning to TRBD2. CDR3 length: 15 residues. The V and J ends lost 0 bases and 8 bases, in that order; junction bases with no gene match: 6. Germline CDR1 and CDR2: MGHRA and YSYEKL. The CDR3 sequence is CASSQEPGGLDEQFF. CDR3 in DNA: TGCGCCAGCAGCCAAGAACCGGGGGGGCTGGATGAGCAGTTCTTC.

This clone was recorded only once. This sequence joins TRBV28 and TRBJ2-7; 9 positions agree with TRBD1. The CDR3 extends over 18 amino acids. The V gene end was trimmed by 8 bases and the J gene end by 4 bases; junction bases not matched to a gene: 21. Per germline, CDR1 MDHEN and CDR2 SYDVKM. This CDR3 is CASEGRGKIGGTGYEQYF. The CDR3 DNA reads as TGTGCCAGCGAGGGCCGGGGTAAGATCGGGGGGACAGGGTACGAGCAGTACTTC.

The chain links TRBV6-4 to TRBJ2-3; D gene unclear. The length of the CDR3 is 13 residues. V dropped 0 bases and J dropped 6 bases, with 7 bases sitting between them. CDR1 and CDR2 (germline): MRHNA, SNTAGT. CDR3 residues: CASSDSERDTQYF. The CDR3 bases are TGTGCCAGCAGTGACTCAGAGAGGGATACGCAGTATTTT.

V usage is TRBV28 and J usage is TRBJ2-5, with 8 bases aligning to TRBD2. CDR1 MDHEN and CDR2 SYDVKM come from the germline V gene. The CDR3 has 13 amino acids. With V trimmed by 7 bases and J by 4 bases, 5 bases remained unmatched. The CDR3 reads CASTAGAIETQYF. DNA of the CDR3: TGTGCCAGCACAGCGGGAGCGATAGAGACCCAGTACTTC.

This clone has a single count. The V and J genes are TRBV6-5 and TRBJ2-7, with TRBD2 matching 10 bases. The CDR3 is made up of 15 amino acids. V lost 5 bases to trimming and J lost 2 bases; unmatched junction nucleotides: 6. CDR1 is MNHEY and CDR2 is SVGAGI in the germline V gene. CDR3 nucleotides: TGTGCCAGCAGTCTCCTCGGGACTAGCGCCTACGAGCAGTACTTC. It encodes CASSLLGTSAYEQYF.

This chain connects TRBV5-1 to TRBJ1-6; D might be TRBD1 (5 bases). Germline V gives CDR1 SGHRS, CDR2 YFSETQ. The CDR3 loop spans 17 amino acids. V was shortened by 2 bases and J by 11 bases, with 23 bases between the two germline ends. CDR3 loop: CASSFRAQGMVGAPLHF. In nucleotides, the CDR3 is TGCGCCAGCAGCTTCCGTGCGCAGGGCATGGTAGGGGCACCCCTCCACTTT.

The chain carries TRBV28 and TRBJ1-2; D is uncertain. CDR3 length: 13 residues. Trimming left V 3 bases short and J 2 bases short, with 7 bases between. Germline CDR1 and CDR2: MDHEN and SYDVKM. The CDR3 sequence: CASSLVQNYGYTF. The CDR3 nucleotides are TGTGCCAGCAGTTTGGTACAGAACTATGGCTACACCTTC.

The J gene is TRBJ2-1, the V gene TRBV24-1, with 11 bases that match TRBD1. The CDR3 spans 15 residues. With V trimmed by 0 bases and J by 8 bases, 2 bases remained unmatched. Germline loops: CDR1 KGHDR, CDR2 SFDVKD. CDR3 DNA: TGTGCCACCAGTGATTTGGGGACAGGGGGAGATGAGCAGTTCTTC. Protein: CATSDLGTGGDEQFF.

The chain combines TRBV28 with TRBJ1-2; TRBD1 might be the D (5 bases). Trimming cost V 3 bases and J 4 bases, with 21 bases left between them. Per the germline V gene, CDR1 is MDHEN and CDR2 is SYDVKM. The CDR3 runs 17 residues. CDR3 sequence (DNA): TGTGCCAGCAGTTTGTTTAATATAAGACAGCCTCTCTATGGCTACACCTTC. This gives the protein CASSLFNIRQPLYGYTF.

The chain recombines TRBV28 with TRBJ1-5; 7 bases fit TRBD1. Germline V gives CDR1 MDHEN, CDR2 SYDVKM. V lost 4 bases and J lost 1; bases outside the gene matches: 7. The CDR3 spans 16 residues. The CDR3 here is CASSSKQGWSNQPQHF. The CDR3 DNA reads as TGTGCCAGCAGTTCCAAACAGGGGTGGAGCAATCAGCCCCAGCATTTT.

This CDR3 is CASSPFTPDEQFF. The CDR3 DNA reads TGTGCCAGCAGCCCGTTTACTCCCGATGAGCAGTTCTTC. The chain joins TRBV12-3 or TRBV12-4 to TRBJ2-1; D remains unclear. This CDR3 comprises 13 residues. Trimming cost V 6 bases and J 8 bases, with 14 bases left between them.

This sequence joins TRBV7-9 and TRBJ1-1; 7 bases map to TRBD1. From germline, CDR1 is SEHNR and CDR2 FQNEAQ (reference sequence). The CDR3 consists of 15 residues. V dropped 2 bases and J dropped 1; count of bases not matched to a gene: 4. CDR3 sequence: CASSLFGTENTEAFF. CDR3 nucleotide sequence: TGTGCCAGCAGCTTATTTGGGACAGAGAACACTGAAGCTTTCTTT.

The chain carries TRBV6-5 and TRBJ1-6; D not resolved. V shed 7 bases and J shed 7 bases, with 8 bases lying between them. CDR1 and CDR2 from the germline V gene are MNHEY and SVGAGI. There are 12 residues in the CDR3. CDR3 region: CASTVGNSPLHF. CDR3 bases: TGTGCCAGCACCGTGGGGAATTCACCCCTCCACTTT.